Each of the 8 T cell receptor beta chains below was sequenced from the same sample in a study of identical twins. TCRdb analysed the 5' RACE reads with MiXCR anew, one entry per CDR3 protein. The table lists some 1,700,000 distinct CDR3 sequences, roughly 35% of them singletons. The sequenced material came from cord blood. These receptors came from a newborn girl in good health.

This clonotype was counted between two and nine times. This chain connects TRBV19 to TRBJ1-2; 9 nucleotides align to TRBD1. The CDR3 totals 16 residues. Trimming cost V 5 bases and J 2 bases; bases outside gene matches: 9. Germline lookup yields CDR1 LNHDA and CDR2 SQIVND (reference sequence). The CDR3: CASSPGQGVSNYGYTF. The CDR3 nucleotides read TGTGCCAGTAGTCCGGGACAGGGAGTTTCGAACTATGGCTACACCTTC.

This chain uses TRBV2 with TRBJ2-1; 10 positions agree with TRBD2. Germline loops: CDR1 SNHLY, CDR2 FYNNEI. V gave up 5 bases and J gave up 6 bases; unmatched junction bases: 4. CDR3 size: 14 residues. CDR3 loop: CASSLAGVCNEQFF. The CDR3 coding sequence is TGTGCCAGCAGTCTAGCGGGAGTATGCAATGAGCAGTTCTTC.

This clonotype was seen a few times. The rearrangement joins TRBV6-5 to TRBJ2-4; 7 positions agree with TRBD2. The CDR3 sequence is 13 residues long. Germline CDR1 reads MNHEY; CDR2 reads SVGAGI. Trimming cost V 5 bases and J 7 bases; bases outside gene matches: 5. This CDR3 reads CASSHYGGNIQYF. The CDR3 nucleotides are TGTGCCAGCAGTCACTACGGGGGGAACATTCAGTACTTC.

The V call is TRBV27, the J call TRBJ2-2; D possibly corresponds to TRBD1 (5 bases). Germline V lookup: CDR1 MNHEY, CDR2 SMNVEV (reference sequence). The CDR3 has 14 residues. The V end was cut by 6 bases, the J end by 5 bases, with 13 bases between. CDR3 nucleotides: TGTGCCAGCAGCCTTCTTGGGGCGACCGGGGAGCTGTTTTTT. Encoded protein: CASSLLGATGELFF.

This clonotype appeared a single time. Here the CDR3 reads CASSSIAGELYNEQYF. In DNA, the CDR3 is TGTGCCAGCAGCTCCATAGCGGGAGAGCTTTACAATGAGCAGTACTTC. J is TRBJ2-1 and V is TRBV11-2; the match to TRBD2 covers 9 bases. The DNA end lines up better with TRBJ2-7; the J call may be wrong. Germline V gene lookup returns CDR1 SGHAT and CDR2 FQNNGV. The CDR3 runs to 16 residues.

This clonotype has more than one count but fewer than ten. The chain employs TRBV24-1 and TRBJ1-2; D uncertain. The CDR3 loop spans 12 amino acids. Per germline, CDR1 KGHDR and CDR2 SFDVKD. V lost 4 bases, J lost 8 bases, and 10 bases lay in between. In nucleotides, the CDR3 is TGTGCCACCAGTGACCTAATGGGAGGCTACACCTTC. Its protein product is CATSDLMGGYTF.

The CDR3 here is CASSNGTSGYNEQFF. The CDR3 DNA reads TGTGCCAGCAGTAACGGGACTAGCGGATACAATGAGCAGTTCTTC. The genes are TRBV6-2 or TRBV6-3 and TRBJ2-1, with 11 bases that match TRBD2. Germline loops: CDR1 MNHEY, CDR2 SVGEGT. CDR3 size: 15 residues. The ends lost 5 bases at V and 4 bases at J; junction bases unmatched: 4.

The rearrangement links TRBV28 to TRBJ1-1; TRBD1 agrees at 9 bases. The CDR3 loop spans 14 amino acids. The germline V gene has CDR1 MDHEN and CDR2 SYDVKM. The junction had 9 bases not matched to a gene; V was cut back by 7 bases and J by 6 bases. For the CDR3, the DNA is TGTGCCAGCACTCCGGGACAGGGATCCCCTGAAGCTTTCTTT. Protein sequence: CASTPGQGSPEAFF.